Below are 11 T cell receptor beta chains sequenced from a single sample in a study of post-analysis software for immune sequencing data. Study-level results: The five TRBV segments detected at higher frequency in patients than in controls included TRBV5-6, TRBV5-1 and TRBV20-1.

Tagging with unique molecular identifiers was a feature of the TCR beta cDNA libraries. From the PCR reads, TCRdb called clonotypes with MiXCR, one entry per CDR3 protein. The sample shows roughly 800,000 distinct CDR3 sequences, around 45% of them seen only once. For these TCRs, the target antigens are not known. Material: blood. Receptor source: a girl aged 5-17 years with multiple sclerosis.

The chain links TRBV18 to TRBJ2-4; 8 bases map to TRBD1. Trimming cost V 4 bases and J 5 bases; bases outside gene matches: 13. The CDR3 has 17 amino acids. Germline V gene sequence: CDR1 KGHSH, CDR2 LQKENI. CDR3 DNA: TGTGCCAGCTCACACACGAACAGGGGGTTTGCCGAAAACATTCAGTACTTC. It is translated as CASSHTNRGFAENIQYF.

The chain links TRBV5-1 to TRBJ2-5; 8 nucleotides match TRBD1. The V gene's germline CDR1 is SGHRS and CDR2 YFSETQ. The length of the CDR3 is 17 residues. V shed 4 bases, J shed 7 bases, and the junction held 18 bases outside the gene matches. DNA of the CDR3: TGCGCCAGCAGCCATGAGACAGGGGCCACGTACCGGGGGACCCAGTACTTC. Translation gives CASSHETGATYRGTQYF.

This rearrangement joins TRBV28 to TRBJ1-2, with TRBD1 matching over 9 bases. Germline V gene sequence: CDR1 MDHEN, CDR2 SYDVKM. V dropped 11 bases and J dropped 8; count of bases not matched to a gene: 12. The CDR3 runs 13 residues. Written as DNA, the CDR3 is TGTGCCGGAGGAAACAGGGGGCGAGTAGGCTACACCTTC. Protein: CAGGNRGRVGYTF.

A note on this clonotype: A junction end diverges from the germline sequence, so it may reflect a read error. V gene TRBV7-3 combines with J gene TRBJ2-6, with TRBD1 matching over 9 bases. Per germline, CDR1 SGHTA and CDR2 FQGTGA. This CDR3 spans 16 amino acids. CDR3 DNA: TGTGCCAGCAGCTTTACAGGGGGCGCTGGGGCCAACATCCTGACTTTC. Amino acid sequence: CASSFTGGAGANILTF.

The chain combines TRBV20-1 with TRBJ2-7; TRBD2 matches 11 bases. With V trimmed by 3 bases and J by 4 bases, 8 bases remained unmatched. CDR1 is DFQATT and CDR2 is SNEGSKA in the germline V gene (reference sequence). This CDR3 spans 15 amino acids. CDR3 coding DNA: TGCAGTGCTAGTCCCCTAGCGGGAGGCGGTTACGAGCAGTACTTC. As protein: CSASPLAGGGYEQYF.

CDR3 loop: CASSLARDSERNTRGQETQYF. CDR3 nucleotides: TGTGCCAGCAGTTTAGCGAGGGACAGTGAACGCAACACTCGGGGACAAGAGACCCAGTACTTC. V gene TRBV12-3 or TRBV12-4 combines with J gene TRBJ2-5, with 7 bases aligning to TRBD1. With 0 bases clipped from V and 2 bases from J, the junction kept 21 bases outside the gene matches. This CDR3 contains 21 residues.

The rearrangement uses TRBV9 and TRBJ2-3; D remains ambiguous. The CDR3 is 14 residues long. Between the trimmed V and J ends, which lost 0 bases and 2 bases, there was a span of 7 bases. In germline, CDR1 is SGDLS, CDR2 YYNGEE. The CDR3 spells CASSVAGTTDTQYF. The DNA of the CDR3 is TGTGCCAGCAGCGTAGCCGGAACCACAGATACGCAGTATTTT.

Only a few counts were recorded for this clonotype. V usage is TRBV7-9 and J usage is TRBJ2-5; D possibly uses TRBD1 or TRBD2 (6 bases each). V dropped 3 bases and J dropped 4 bases, with 12 bases sitting between them. This CDR3 region has 14 residues. Germline CDR1 and CDR2: SEHNR and FQNEAQ (reference sequence). The CDR3 is CASSFKEGGETQYF. The CDR3 coding sequence is TGTGCCAGCAGCTTTAAGGAGGGGGGAGAGACCCAGTACTTC.

This clonotype was detected a few times. The chain combines TRBV3-1 with TRBJ2-3, with D hard to call. Per germline, CDR1 LGHDT and CDR2 YNNKEL (reference sequence). V gave up 3 bases and J gave up 2 bases, with 9 bases separating them. The CDR3 is 14 amino acids. DNA of the CDR3: TGTGCCAGCAGCCAGTGGCAGAACACAGATACGCAGTATTTT. This gives the protein CASSQWQNTDTQYF.

This clonotype was recorded a few times. This chain links TRBV20-1 with TRBJ2-5; D is possibly TRBD2 (5 bases). Germline-derived CDR1 and CDR2 are DFQATT and SNEGSKA (reference sequence). With 6 bases removed from V and 5 bases from J, the gap between germline ends came to 19 bases. CDR3 length: 14 amino acids. CDR3 sequence (DNA): TGCAGTGCAACAAGAGCGGTAGCAAGCGAGACCCAGTACTTC. It specifies CSATRAVASETQYF.

This clonotype has a handful of counts. The rearrangement joins TRBV20-1 to TRBJ2-1; D remains unclear. Germline CDR1 reads DFQATT; CDR2 reads SNEGSKA (reference sequence). This CDR3 spans 12 amino acids. Trimming took off 4 bases at V and 4 bases at J, with 8 bases between the two ends. Here the CDR3 DNA reads TGCAGTGCTATCGACCATTACAATGAGCAGTTCTTC. Translation gives CSAIDHYNEQFF.